Each of the 29 T cell receptor beta chains below was sequenced from the same sample in a study of CD8+ T cells in alopecia areata. After isolation, RNA underwent reverse transcription to generate cDNA as the sequencing template. Repertoires were generated with immunoSEQ multiplex PCR, while TCRdb's copy carries only in-frame clones and drops some. The table shows 150,000 or so clones, with approximately 45% occurring only once. Sequencing was performed on CD4+ T cells sorted from blood. Every receptor here comes from a human donor with alopecia areata.

The genes are TRBV7-9 and TRBJ1-2, with D possibly being TRBD1 (6 bases). The CDR3 loop spans 14 amino acids. Germline V CDR1 and CDR2: SEHNR, FQNEAQ (reference sequence). Trimming took 3 bases from V and 2 from J, leaving 10 bases between them. CDR3 DNA: TGTGCCAGCAGCTTCGACAGGTCCAACTATGGCTACACCTTC. Translating gives CASSFDRSNYGYTF.

This chain connects TRBV29-1 to TRBJ2-7, with D unclear. Germline V gives CDR1 SQVTM, CDR2 ANQGSEA. V gave up 2 bases and J gave up 4 bases, with 9 bases separating them. The CDR3 consists of 12 residues. CDR3 sequence reads: CSVELAKYEQYF. CDR3 bases: TGCAGCGTTGAATTGGCAAAGTACGAGCAGTACTTC.

This clone was seen a few times. The chain combines TRBV29-1 with TRBJ2-5; possibly TRBD1 for D (5 bases). The V and J ends lost 7 bases and 1 base respectively, with 10 bases between them. The CDR3 runs 12 residues. The germline CDR1 and CDR2 sequences are SQVTM and ANQGSEA. The DNA for the CDR3 is TGCAGCGGTTCTGGGGCCCAAGAGACCCAGTACTTC. This gives the protein CSGSGAQETQYF. The whole variable domain, remainder taken from reference TRBV29-1 and TRBJ2-5, is SAVISQKPSRDICQRGTSLTIQCQVDSQVTMMFWYRQQPGQSLTLIATANQGSEATYESGFVIDKFPISRPNLTFSTLTVSNMSPEDSSIYLCSGSGAQETQYFGPGTRLLVL.

This clone was recorded a few times. The genes are TRBV7-2 and TRBJ2-1, with 7 bases fitting TRBD2. V trimming: 7 bases; J trimming: 0 bases; junction bases outside the gene matches: 9. CDR1 is SGHTA and CDR2 is FQGNSA in the germline V gene. The CDR3 has 16 residues. The CDR3 reads CASTYGGISSYNEQFF. The CDR3, as DNA: TGTGCCAGCACCTACGGGGGGATTAGCTCCTACAATGAGCAGTTCTTC.

The chain couples TRBV9 to TRBJ2-1, with D uncertain. Germline loops: CDR1 SGDLS, CDR2 YYNGEE. The CDR3 contains 13 residues. The ends were cut back, 3 bases at V and 9 bases at J, with 13 bases in the middle. In DNA, the CDR3 is TGTGCCAGCAGCGGGGCCGGGTTTGGTGAGCAGTTCTTC. Residues: CASSGAGFGEQFF.

The table lists this clone with a few counts. The chain recombines TRBV7-9 with TRBJ2-7; TRBD2 aligns across 10 bases. The CDR3 has 15 residues. The junction had 5 bases not matched to a gene; V was cut back by 6 bases and J by 0 bases. The V gene's germline CDR1 is SEHNR and CDR2 FQNEAQ (reference sequence). DNA for the CDR3: TGTGCCAGCAGAAAAGCGGGAGGGGTCTCCTACGAGCAGTACTTC. Its translation is CASRKAGGVSYEQYF. The complete variable domain, with remaining parts taken from reference TRBV7-9 and TRBJ2-7, reads DTGVSQNPRHKITKRGQNVTFRCDPISEHNRLYWYRQTLGQGPEFLTYFQNEAQLEKSRLLSDRFSAERPKGSFSTLEIQRTEQGDSAMYLCASRKAGGVSYEQYFGPGTRLTVT.

The chain recombines TRBV5-6 with TRBJ1-2, with 7 bases aligning to TRBD1. The CDR3 covers 13 residues. V gave up 4 bases and J gave up 8 bases; unmatched junction bases: 8. Germline values: CDR1 SGHDT, CDR2 YYEEEE. The CDR3 region is CASSGGTAQGYTF. In nucleotides, the CDR3 is TGTGCCAGCAGCGGTGGGACAGCTCAAGGCTACACCTTC.

The sample holds a few counts of this clone. The chain links TRBV6-5 to TRBJ2-7, with a possible D match to TRBD2 (6 bases). The CDR3 is 16 residues long. Trimming cost V 4 bases and J 0 bases, with 16 bases left between them. Germline V gene data show CDR1 as MNHEY and CDR2 as SVGAGI. The chain's CDR3 is CASSSLSGLSSYEQYF. Here the CDR3 DNA reads TGTGCCAGCAGTTCCCTCAGCGGGCTTAGCTCCTACGAGCAGTACTTC.

This clone has a handful of counts. V and J are TRBV29-1 and TRBJ1-3, with D tentatively TRBD1 (5 bases). This CDR3 has 13 residues. Germline CDR1 reads SQVTM; CDR2 reads ANQGSEA. The V gene lost 8 bases and the J gene lost 4 bases, with 15 bases spanning the gap. The CDR3 DNA sequence: TGCAGCTACTCTCAGCAGGGCGGAAACACCATATATTTT. Translation gives CSYSQQGGNTIYF.

For the CDR3, the DNA is TGTGCCAGCTCACCGTGGGACAGGGGTGGGAATGAGCAGTTCTTC. Its translation is CASSPWDRGGNEQFF. V is TRBV18 and J is TRBJ2-1; TRBD1 matches at 10 bases. The CDR3 covers 15 residues. Germline CDR1 is KGHSH and CDR2 is LQKENI. J gave up 7 bases and V 3 bases, and 6 bases lay outside the gene matches.

This clone turned up a few times. The chain combines TRBV7-9 with TRBJ1-1; TRBD1 agrees at 7 bases. V was clipped by 5 bases and J by 4 bases; unmatched bases: 10. The CDR3 contains 15 residues. Germline V gene data show CDR1 as SEHNR and CDR2 as FQNEAQ (reference sequence). Here the CDR3 DNA reads TGTGCCAGCAGCGGGCAAACAGGGGCCGTCACTGAAGCTTTCTTT. Protein product: CASSGQTGAVTEAFF.

This rearrangement joins TRBV30 to TRBJ2-1; D assignment may be TRBD1 or TRBD2 (5 bases each). The CDR3 totals 15 residues. Trimming took 1 base from V and 12 from J, leaving 22 bases between them. The germline CDR1 and CDR2 sequences are GTSNPN and SVGIG (reference sequence). The CDR3 here is CAWSAPRASWGGQFF. The CDR3 DNA sequence: TGTGCCTGGAGTGCCCCTCGAGCTAGCTGGGGCGGGCAGTTCTTC.

The V call is TRBV28, the J call TRBJ2-7; a weak D match, TRBD1 (5 bases). The CDR3 runs 13 residues. The germline V gene has CDR1 MDHEN and CDR2 SYDVKM. Trimming stripped 8 bases from V and 6 bases from J, with 17 bases between. In nucleotides, the CDR3 is TGTGCCAGCGACGGACCCCATCAGGGCGAGCAGTACTTC. Its protein is CASDGPHQGEQYF. The full variable domain, in which reference TRBV28 and TRBJ2-7 provide the parts outside the CDR3, is DVKVTQSSRYLVKRTGEKVFLECVQDMDHENMFWYRQDPGLGLRLIYFSYDVKMKEKGDIPEGYSVSREKKERFSLILESASTNQTSMYLCASDGPHQGEQYFGPGTRLTVT.

CDR3 nucleotides: TGTGCCAGCAGTGGTGACTCCCGGGAGCAGTACTTC. Translating it yields CASSGDSREQYF. The rearrangement joins TRBV2 to TRBJ2-7; D remains ambiguous. Germline V gene sequence: CDR1 SNHLY, CDR2 FYNNEI. The CDR3 is 12 amino acids. The ends were cut back, 4 bases at V and 7 bases at J, with 11 bases in the middle.

This clone was seen more than once but under ten times. The V call is TRBV19, the J call TRBJ2-5; the D is unclear. This CDR3 contains 12 residues. The germline V gene has CDR1 LNHDA and CDR2 SQIVND (reference sequence). V was clipped by 6 bases and J by 5 bases, with 10 bases between them. CDR3 sequence (DNA): TGTGCCAGTAGCCCCTCTGGGGAGACCCAGTACTTC. It specifies CASSPSGETQYF.

Of note for this clone: Other DNA sequences in this sample translate to the same CDR3. The gene calls are TRBV5-1 and TRBJ2-5; D unresolved. Germline V lookup: CDR1 SGHRS, CDR2 YFSETQ. This CDR3 spans 13 amino acids. V shed 0 bases and J shed 1 base, with 4 bases lying between them. CDR3 nucleotides: TGCGCCAGCAGCTTGGGCCTCCAAGAGACCCAGTACTTC. It codes for CASSLGLQETQYF. Using reference TRBV5-1 and TRBJ2-5 for the parts outside the CDR3, the full variable domain is KAGVTQTPRYLIKTRGQQVTLSCSPISGHRSVSWYQQTPGQGLQFLFEYFSETQRNKGNFPGRFSGRQFSNSRSEMNVSTLELGDSALYLCASSLGLQETQYFGPGTRLLVL.

The chain uses TRBV30 and TRBJ2-1, with 15 bases aligning to TRBD2. The CDR3 consists of 19 residues. V dropped 2 bases and J dropped 0; count of bases not matched to a gene: 8. Germline values: CDR1 GTSNPN, CDR2 SVGIG (reference sequence). The CDR3 protein is CAWSNPGLAGGDSYNEQFF. The CDR3 DNA reads as TGTGCCTGGAGTAACCCGGGACTAGCGGGAGGAGACTCCTACAATGAGCAGTTCTTC. The whole variable domain, filled in from reference TRBV30 and TRBJ2-1, reads SQTIHQWPATLVQPVGSPLSLECTVEGTSNPNLYWYRQAAGRGLQLLFYSVGIGQISSEVPQNLSASRPQDRQFILSSKKLLLSDSGFYLCAWSNPGLAGGDSYNEQFFGPGTRLTVL.

This chain uses TRBV7-2 with TRBJ2-5; 11 bases line up with TRBD1. After removal of 5 bases from V and 2 bases from J, the junction contained 4 bases not matched to a gene. This CDR3 spans 15 amino acids. Germline loops: CDR1 SGHTA, CDR2 FQGNSA. CDR3 region: CASSDRDRGQETQYF. The CDR3 nucleotides are TGTGCCAGCAGCGACCGGGACAGGGGGCAAGAGACCCAGTACTTC.

This clone was seen a handful of times. This chain uses TRBV20-1 with TRBJ2-5; possibly TRBD1 for D (6 bases). V lost 8 bases, J lost 2 bases, and 9 bases lay in between. CDR1 DFQATT and CDR2 SNEGSKA come from the germline V gene (reference sequence). This CDR3 region has 11 residues. The CDR3 is CSFTGQETQYF. CDR3 nucleotide sequence: TGCAGTTTTACAGGGCAAGAGACCCAGTACTTC.

The V and J genes are TRBV29-1 and TRBJ2-5, with D tentatively TRBD2 (5 bases). Germline-derived CDR1 and CDR2 are SQVTM and ANQGSEA. The V end was cut by 7 bases, the J end by 4 bases, with 10 bases between. This CDR3 region has 11 residues. The CDR3 coding sequence is TGCAGCGCGGGTCGGGGAGAGACCCAGTACTTC. Protein: CSAGRGETQYF.

The CDR3 here is CASSTRDSTEAFF. CDR3 DNA sequence: TGCGCCAGCAGCACCCGGGACAGCACTGAAGCTTTCTTT. This sequence joins TRBV5-1 and TRBJ1-1; 7 bases fit TRBD1. Germline V CDR1 and CDR2: SGHRS, YFSETQ. The length of the CDR3 is 13 residues. V lost 4 bases and J lost 4; bases outside the gene matches: 4.

This clone was seen only a few times. The chain recombines TRBV29-1 with TRBJ2-5; tentatively, D is TRBD1 or TRBD2 (5 bases each). Per germline, CDR1 SQVTM and CDR2 ANQGSEA. V was clipped by 2 bases and J by 1 base, with 11 bases between them. This CDR3 has 14 amino acids. CDR3 sequence (DNA): TGCAGCGTTGAATATCGGGACGCCCAAGAGACCCAGTACTTC. This encodes CSVEYRDAQETQYF.

This clone was detected only a few times. The V and J genes are TRBV7-9 and TRBJ1-5; D call uncertain. With 1 base removed from V and 6 bases from J, the gap between germline ends came to 7 bases. Germline V CDR1 and CDR2: SEHNR, FQNEAQ (reference sequence). The CDR3 contains 13 residues. The CDR3 DNA follows: TGTGCCAGCAGCTTAGTGGAGGCTCAGCCCCAGCATTTT. This encodes CASSLVEAQPQHF.

J is TRBJ2-2 and V is TRBV19; 11 bases align to TRBD2. J gave up 3 bases and V 6 bases, and 0 bases lay outside the gene matches. CDR1 is LNHDA and CDR2 is SQIVND in the germline V gene (reference sequence). There are 14 residues in the CDR3. The CDR3, as DNA: TGTGCCAGTAGGGGACTAGCGGACACCGGGGAGCTGTTTTTT. This codes for CASRGLADTGELFF.

This clone was detected only once. This chain uses TRBV15 with TRBJ2-1; D not certain. The V gene lost 3 bases and the J gene lost 1 base, with 16 bases spanning the gap. The CDR3 loop spans 17 amino acids. Germline V gives CDR1 LNHNV, CDR2 YYDKDF (reference sequence). CDR3 sequence: CATSRGKRTWSYNEQFF. DNA of the CDR3: TGTGCCACCAGCAGGGGCAAACGTACCTGGTCCTACAATGAGCAGTTCTTC. The variable domain in full, completed from reference TRBV15 and TRBJ2-1, reads DAMVIQNPRYQVTQFGKPVTLSCSQTLNHNVMYWYQQKSSQAPKLLFHYYDKDFNNEADTPDNFQSRRPNTSFCFLDIRSPGLGDTAMYLCATSRGKRTWSYNEQFFGPGTRLTVL.

In this sample, this clone turned up a few times. The gene calls are TRBV6-5 and TRBJ2-5; tentative D call: TRBD2 (6 bases). The CDR3 is made up of 13 amino acids. V was clipped by 6 bases and J by 5 bases, with 13 bases between them. CDR1 is MNHEY, CDR2 SVGAGI, per germline. CDR3 loop: CASRFSGGETQYF. CDR3 bases: TGTGCCAGCAGGTTTAGCGGTGGGGAGACCCAGTACTTC.

J is TRBJ1-4 and V is TRBV19; D is unresolved. Deletions cut 3 bases from V and 8 bases from J, with 7 bases between. Germline V gives CDR1 LNHDA, CDR2 SQIVND (reference sequence). This CDR3 is 12 amino acids long. CDR3 loop: CASSILNEKLFF. CDR3 DNA: TGTGCCAGTAGTATTCTCAACGAAAAACTGTTTTTT.

This clone appeared many times. The V gene is TRBV28, the J gene TRBJ1-5; 8 bases are a match to TRBD1. This CDR3 has 18 amino acids. CDR1 is MDHEN, CDR2 SYDVKM, per germline. J was trimmed by 0 bases and V by 8 bases; bases with no gene match: 15. As DNA, the CDR3 is TGTGCCAGCGAGGGGTTTGGACAGGGAGGTTTTAGCAATCAGCCCCAGCATTTT. Its translation is CASEGFGQGGFSNQPQHF. Full variable domain (missing parts from reference TRBV28 and TRBJ1-5): DVKVTQSSRYLVKRTGEKVFLECVQDMDHENMFWYRQDPGLGLRLIYFSYDVKMKEKGDIPEGYSVSREKKERFSLILESASTNQTSMYLCASEGFGQGGFSNQPQHFGDGTRLSIL.

The V gene is TRBV27, the J gene TRBJ2-1; TRBD2 matches at 10 bases. Germline trimming cut 4 bases from V and 6 bases from J; bases unmatched to any gene: 6. CDR1 is MNHEY and CDR2 is SMNVEV in the germline V gene (reference sequence). This CDR3 is built from 15 residues. For the CDR3, the DNA is TGTGCCAGCAGTTCCCCGGGACTAGCGTTCAATGAGCAGTTCTTC. Residues: CASSSPGLAFNEQFF.